The 23 T cell receptor beta chains below all came from one sample that was sequenced in a study of CXCR3-negative and CXCR3-positive naive CD8 T cells. General study results and limits: Naive cells that were CXCR3-positive had more hydrophobic TRB CDR3s (compared with CXCR3-negative naive cells).

The authors prepared UMI-labeled TRB cDNA libraries by 5' RACE. TCRdb re-called the 5' RACE reads and catalogs CDR3 proteins one per entry, DNA excluded. This table holds about 50,000 distinct CDR3 sequences. The antigens of these receptors remain unknown. The sequencing input was naive CXCR3+ CD8+ T cells from blood. The subset: CD45RO-CCR7+CD27+CD95- naive CD8+ T cells expressing CXCR3 (TNR3+). All receptors come from a human donor in good health. Some clones in this sample may be carry-over from other donors' samples.

CDR3 sequence reads: CSARDRLNTEAFF. The gene calls are TRBV20-1 and TRBJ1-1; there is no DNA to check the TCRdb D call of TRBD1. In germline, CDR1 is DFQATT, CDR2 SNEGSKA (reference sequence). This CDR3 region has 13 residues.

The V call is TRBV15, the J call TRBJ1-3. The CDR3 totals 14 residues. Germline-derived CDR1 and CDR2 are LNHNV and YYDKDF (reference sequence). The CDR3 here is CATSRDSSGNTIYF. Supplemented by reference TRBV15 and TRBJ1-3, the full variable domain reads DAMVIQNPRYQVTQFGKPVTLSCSQTLNHNVMYWYQQKSSQAPKLLFHYYDKDFNNEADTPDNFQSRRPNTSFCFLDIRSPGLGDTAMYLCATSRDSSGNTIYFGEGSWLTVV.

The chain uses TRBV20-1 and TRBJ2-3; the D call of TRBD2 rests on TCRdb alone, since no DNA is present to check it. The CDR3 spans 16 residues. Germline CDR1 and CDR2: DFQATT and SNEGSKA (reference sequence). CDR3 amino acids: CSARALAGGRTDTQYF.

The rearrangement joins TRBV7-2 to TRBJ2-1. The germline V gene has CDR1 SGHTA and CDR2 FQGNSA. This CDR3 region has 15 residues. CDR3 protein: CASSNLGYIYNEQFF.

The V and J genes are TRBV2 and TRBJ2-2; TCRdb's D gene call, TRBD1, goes unchecked for lack of DNA. This CDR3 contains 13 residues. Germline loops: CDR1 SNHLY, CDR2 FYNNEI. The CDR3 protein is CACWAGVSGELFF.

The rearrangement uses TRBV28 and TRBJ2-1; the TCRdb D gene call, TRBD2, has no DNA to confirm it. The CDR3 loop spans 19 amino acids. Looked up from germline, CDR1 is MDHEN and CDR2 is SYDVKM. CDR3 sequence: CASSTILLAGDRPGYEQFF.

The rearrangement uses TRBV12-5 and TRBJ2-3; the D call from TCRdb, TRBD1, cannot be confirmed without DNA. CDR3 length: 14 amino acids. Germline CDR1 is LGHNT and CDR2 is FRNRAP. CDR3: CASGLEQGVATQYF. The variable domain in full, with the rest retrieved from reference TRBV12-5 and TRBJ2-3, is DARVTQTPRHKVTEMGQEVTMRCQPILGHNTVFWYRQTMMQGLELLAYFRNRAPLDDSGMPKDRFSAEMPDATLATLKIQPSEPRDSAVYFCASGLEQGVATQYFGPGTRLTVL.

The genes are TRBV4-1 and TRBJ1-2; TCRdb gives TRBD1 as the D gene, but with no DNA this cannot be confirmed. Germline V gives CDR1 MGHRA, CDR2 YSYEKL. The CDR3 is 14 residues long. The CDR3 region is CASSPSGTGGPYTF.

This chain links TRBV25-1 with TRBJ2-5. The CDR3 sequence is 14 residues long. From germline, CDR1 is MGHDK and CDR2 SYGVNS. CDR3: CASSEYISQETQYF.

The rearrangement joins TRBV7-8 to TRBJ1-4. CDR1 and CDR2 (germline): SGHVS, FQNEAQ. The length of the CDR3 is 16 residues. CDR3 region: CASSLEESGLNEKLFF.

The rearrangement joins TRBV12-3 or TRBV12-4 to TRBJ2-7. The CDR3 contains 14 residues. This CDR3 reads CASSWQAVPNEQYF.

CDR3 sequence: CASRRDRNTEAFF. The chain employs TRBV6-2 or TRBV6-3 and TRBJ1-1. Germline V lookup: CDR1 MNHEY, CDR2 SVGEGT. The CDR3 consists of 13 residues.

In terms of frequency, this clonotype is medium-sized. The chain combines TRBV7-8 with TRBJ2-7. This CDR3 spans 13 amino acids. Germline-derived CDR1 and CDR2 are SGHVS and FQNEAQ. CDR3: CASSSSPSYEQYF.

The gene calls are TRBV20-1 and TRBJ2-7; TCRdb designates TRBD1, a call that cannot be tested without DNA. The germline V gene has CDR1 DFQATT and CDR2 SNEGSKA (reference sequence). CDR3 length equals 15 residues. The CDR3 sequence is CSANEGRGFYYEQYF.

The chain carries TRBV7-3 and TRBJ2-3; without DNA, the TCRdb call of TRBD2 cannot be checked. Germline-derived CDR1 and CDR2 are SGHTA and FQGTGA. The CDR3 contains 14 residues. The CDR3 is CASSLLAGTDTQYF. The full variable domain, its missing parts supplied by reference TRBV7-3 and TRBJ2-3, is GAGVSQTPSNKVTEKGKYVELRCDPISGHTALYWYRQSLGQGPEFLIYFQGTGAADDSGLPNDRFFAVRPEGSVSTLKIQRTERGDSAVYLCASSLLAGTDTQYFGPGTRLTVL.

J is TRBJ2-1 and V is TRBV9; TCRdb calls TRBD2, which cannot be checked without DNA. Per germline, CDR1 SGDLS and CDR2 YYNGEE. The CDR3 has 16 residues. CDR3 region: CASSVASGGAYNEQFF.

The gene calls are TRBV4-2 and TRBJ2-3; the D call of TRBD1 rests on TCRdb alone, since no DNA is present to check it. CDR1 is LGHNA and CDR2 is YNFKEQ in the germline V gene. This CDR3 is built from 16 residues. The CDR3 here is CASSQDPGGIADTQYF.

J is TRBJ2-3 and V is TRBV4-3; as DNA is missing, the TRBD1 call by TCRdb cannot be tested. Germline loops: CDR1 LGHNA, CDR2 YSLEER. This CDR3 has 18 residues. CDR3 region: CASSQTHRGTGYTDTQYF.

This sequence joins TRBV5-1 and TRBJ2-1; TCRdb's D call of TRBD2 is untestable without DNA. The CDR3 loop spans 12 amino acids. Germline values: CDR1 SGHRS, CDR2 YFSETQ. CDR3 region: CASSFEGPPNVF.

The J gene is TRBJ1-2, the V gene TRBV9; TCRdb gives TRBD1 as the D gene, but with no DNA this cannot be confirmed. Germline CDR1 SGDLS, CDR2 YYNGEE. The CDR3 has 14 residues. The CDR3 reads CASSVSGPPYGYTF.

The chain uses TRBV4-2 and TRBJ1-5. Germline CDR1 reads LGHNA; CDR2 reads YNFKEQ. The CDR3 loop spans 16 amino acids. The CDR3 sequence: CASSQEGSHSNQPQHF.

The V call is TRBV21-1, the J call TRBJ2-5; with no DNA, the TCRdb D assignment of TRBD1 cannot be verified. TRBV21-1 is a known pseudogene. The CDR3 consists of 16 residues. The CDR3 sequence is CASRIRDRWPGETQYF.

Here the CDR3 reads CASRYTTTSTDTQYF. V and J are TRBV6-5 and TRBJ2-3. The V gene's germline CDR1 is MNHEY and CDR2 SVGAGI. CDR3 length: 15 residues.